This T cell receptor (beta chain) derives from a study of beta chain features in type 1 diabetes (dated by TCRdb to the late 2010s). Broadly, across the study: Mean age, gender distribution, total cell number and subset yield were not different between patients and healthy donors. A total of 90 million to 130 million sorted cells were examined across all samples, and a strong correlation was observed between cell number per subset and RNA yield. In the study, recently diagnosed type 1 diabetes patients and matched healthy donors were compared on the TCRB repertoires of their sorted circulating CD4+ T cell subsets. Regulatory and stem cell-like memory subsets were obtained from only 8 patients and about eight healthy donors, while naive and central memory subsets were obtained from all 30 or so donors. Overall study outcomes, separate from this receptor: A moderate but significant shortening of TCRB CDR3 length was observed in type 1 diabetes patients in all four CD4+ subsets. Because cDNA was sequenced instead of genomic DNA, activated cells with high expression could be over-represented, although the groups did not differ in activation or CD3 levels. PCR might favor shorter templates, but patient and control samples were amplified and corrected together, so any skew would affect both groups equally. Naive, central memory and regulatory TCRB repertoires appeared more similar among patients than among healthy donors. Patients with type 1 diabetes made fewer insertions and deleted more nucleotides at VDJ recombination sites, implying thymic rearrangement abnormalities. Because the HLA sub-analyses included only small numbers of individuals, any influence of HLA type on TCRB rearrangement was left unresolved.

In the case of this clone: The antigen it recognizes is unknown. No base-level quality is on record; no much larger clone is a single base apart.

Each donor gave one peripheral blood draw, averaging approximately 0.12 L, which was collected into heparinised tubes. Naive, central memory, regulatory and stem cell-like memory CD4+ T cells were sorted on a BD FACSAria II using a panel including CD45RO, CCR7, CD25, CD127, CD95 and CD27. A purity above 95% was achieved for all sorted populations. PBMCs were isolated immediately by Lymphoprep density gradient centrifugation and stained directly without culture. So that batch effects would be minimized, each experiment stained and sorted samples in pairs, pairing one healthy donor with one patient. CDR1 and CDR2 are drawn from the germline V gene: MDHEN, SYDVKM. The V end loses 6 bases and the J end loses 4 bases, and a stretch of 6 bases separates them. The CDR3 has 11 amino acids, counting the end cysteine and phenylalanine. The CDR3 DNA has 33 bases and is translated from base 1. The High Capacity cDNA Reverse Transcription Kit was used to reverse transcribe all of the isolated RNA, meaning that expressed TCRB transcripts were what got sequenced. Naive, central memory and regulatory T cell samples underwent deep immunoSEQ sequencing, averaging about 3.57 million total reads per sample. After sorted cells were lysed in RLT buffer, RNA was extracted with DNase-treated RNeasy Micro or Mini kits, with the choice depending on cell number. Each cell subset was processed separately to prevent cross-contamination, with patient and healthy donor samples processed together. TCRB sequences were amplified from cDNA with the immunoSEQ multiplex PCR, producing 87-bp fragments spanning the CDR3 region. Sequencing of the amplicons was performed on the Illumina HiSeq platform. The original methods were these. Synthetic template baselines were used to correct PCR bias computationally, reads within Hamming distance 2 were collapsed together, and singletons that could not be merged were discarded. Reads were aligned against IMGT so that V, D and J genes, CDR3 length and insertions or deletions at six rearrangement sites could be assigned. Within each subset, clonotype counts were normalized to sorted cell number, after which true diversity and Gini coefficients were computed with the tcR R package. The overlap coefficient, calculated on TCRB nucleotide sequences, was used to measure repertoire sharing. Out-of-frame TCRB sequences from naive cells were analyzed to stand in for the pre-selection repertoire. Drawn from immuneACCESS, this table holds only the in-frame rearrangements with V and J called that TCRdb kept. Clones are partly lost; checked studies trace under half to an unresolved V gene and leave the rest unexplained. V, J and clone size were drawn from that table, and D and trimming were deduced from the DNA. For this sample the table gives hundreds of thousands of clones, of which around 13% were detected only once. The top ten clonotypes cover 0.0095% to 0.012% of the sample.

This TCR was sampled from a young woman with type 1 diabetes. The chain is made from TRBV28 and TRBJ1-2; no D gene call is confident. The source material was naive CD4+ T cells from blood. What this sample's cell subset or site label stands for: true naive CD4+ T cells. CDR3 loop: CASRVGYGYTF. The DNA sequence follows: TGTGCCAGCAGGGTCGGCTATGGCTACACCTTC.